This TCR beta chain is from a study of T cells in women clearing cervical HPV infection (dated by TCRdb to 2016 to 2019). Describing the broader study: The cases were fewer than 30 women with histologically confirmed HPV16-related CIN3 or worse, and 2 of these cases were invasive cancers. The approximately 26 controls were women who cleared a single incident HPV16 infection within 12 months without developing precancer or cancer. Blood from cases was collected at the visit at which the lesion was first identified, whereas blood from controls was collected once infection was no longer detected. For cases, the median interval between lesion detection and blood sampling was more than 130 days, with an interquartile range of about 85 to 220 days. Since only a few of the women had HLA typing available, the possibility that HLA type was acting as a confounder could not be ruled out. An exploratory proof-of-principle case-control study, nested within the Guanacaste HPV Natural History Study in Costa Rica, was conducted to compare TCR repertoires across cervical HPV16 outcomes. Cases and controls were matched on year of sample collection and on age within five years. A median age of approximately 30 years was observed in cases versus roughly 38 in controls, and no significant differences in baseline characteristics were found. In the parent cohort, 9,500 to 13,000 women aged 18 or older were enrolled in Guanacaste, Costa Rica, during about 1993 to 1995 and then followed for six to eight years. As quality controls, five blinded duplicates were added to each group, bringing the total to 60 or so samples made up of around 50 participants and about ten replicates.

The immunoSEQ assay used multiplex PCR to amplify TCR beta CDR3 regions from an average of roughly 1,200 ng of genomic DNA per sample. To correct primer bias, the assay used a complete synthetic TCR repertoire to set an amplification baseline. The amplicons were sequenced on the Illumina platform. As for the authors' bioinformatics: Sequences were error-corrected by clustering with frequency ratios and a modified nearest-neighbor algorithm and were then analyzed in the immunoSEQ Analyzer with IMGT gene definitions. TCR richness and evenness were averaged over 20 rarefaction repeats at each rarefaction depth, excluding samples with fewer sequences than the depth. V, D and J gene relative abundances were compared between groups with Wilcoxon rank sum tests, applying FDR correction. In the blinded duplicates, the intraclass correlation was over 95% for TCR richness and averaged about 80% across over 65 gene segments. The immuneACCESS repertoire file appears here via TCRdb, limited to in-frame rearrangements. These files lack a portion of the clones; in checked studies, under half of the deficit traces to unresolved V genes, and the cause of the others is not known. V, J and clone size are taken as reported in that table, and D and trimming were inferred from the DNA itself. This sample's table contains 25,000 to 35,000 clones. The ten largest clones capture 4.2% of the sample.

On the study overall, not on this receptor specifically: The cross-sectional design could not show whether associations preceded infection or resulted from it; effector/memory subsets and HPV-specific T cells were not isolated. By combining richness with V gene abundances, random forest classifiers separated cases from controls with an estimated AUC of 0.75 to 0.85. Because the number of T cells in each sample was unknown, differences in richness could reflect differing T-cell content rather than repertoire biology. Significantly higher TCR repertoire richness was observed in CIN3+ cases than in controls across sequencing depths, whereas no difference in evenness was found.

Every participant had a single incident cervical HPV16 infection, and prevalent HPV16 infections were excluded. Cervical HPV DNA was detected with MY09/MY11 PCR, and genotyping was done by dot-blot hybridization. Roughly 15 mL of heparinized blood was centrifuged, after which the buffy coat was aliquoted, frozen at -30 degrees C, and then stored at -80 degrees C. QIAGEN kits were used to extract genomic DNA from buffy coat specimens. Concerning this clone: This receptor's antigen is unknown.

The sequenced sample was blood buffy coat. This clonotype was obtained from a woman aged 18 to 75 with a cervical HPV16 infection that either progressed to CIN3+ or cleared (not recorded which).

The CDR3 has the sequence CASSLVAGVSGNTIYF. CDR3 DNA (partial): TGCGCCAGCAGCTTGGTGGCGGGGGTCTCTGGAAACACC. The sequence links TRBV5-1 to TRBJ1-3; the D region possibly corresponds to TRBD1 (5 bases align). Sequencing ends 3 residues short of the CDR3 end; the germline J gene provides the rest. From the cysteine through the phenylalanine, the CDR3 covers 16 amino acids. Only the CDR3 bases that were read are kept: 39 of them, in frame from base 1. The germline ends are 10 bases apart after V is trimmed by 0 bases and J by 0 bases. In the germline V gene, CDR1 corresponds to SGHRS and CDR2 to YFSETQ.